Following are 13 T cell receptor beta chains from one sample sequenced in a study of blood T cells in healthy people across ages. Through a sample-barcoded 5' primer and a J-beta primer mix, a second PCR was run for about 6 to 11 cycles. TCRdb re-called the 5' RACE reads through MiXCR, storing one row per CDR3 protein. The sample includes about 1.4 million distinct CDR3 sequences, approximately 59% of them seen just once. Sequencing was done on a sample of blood. The receptors here all came from a man between 18 and 29 years old in good health.

This clonotype was seen just once. The junction departs from the called germline gene at one end, perhaps through a read error. V is TRBV20-1 and J is TRBJ2-3; weak D call: TRBD1 (6 bases). Germline values: CDR1 DFQATT, CDR2 SNEGSKA (reference sequence). There are 16 residues in the CDR3. In DNA, the CDR3 is TGCAGTGCTGGAGATGGGGGCGGCCCTGTCACAGATACGCAGTATTTT. Encoded protein: CSAGDGGGPVTDTQYF.

The rearrangement uses TRBV5-1 and TRBJ1-4, with D possibly matching TRBD1 (5 bases). V shed 1 base and J shed 7 bases, with 11 bases lying between them. This CDR3 spans 14 amino acids. Looked up from germline, CDR1 is SGHRS and CDR2 is YFSETQ. CDR3 DNA sequence: TGCGCCAGCAGCTTGTGGGGGTTCGGTGAAAAACTGTTTTTT. This sequence encodes CASSLWGFGEKLFF. Variable domain in full (rest from reference TRBV5-1 and TRBJ1-4): KAGVTQTPRYLIKTRGQQVTLSCSPISGHRSVSWYQQTPGQGLQFLFEYFSETQRNKGNFPGRFSGRQFSNSRSEMNVSTLELGDSALYLCASSLWGFGEKLFFGSGTQLSVL.

The genes are TRBV10-1 and TRBJ2-7; either TRBD1 or TRBD2 may fit D (5 bases each). The CDR3 runs to 13 residues. The V gene lost 4 bases and the J gene lost 4 bases, with 11 bases spanning the gap. CDR1 is WNHNN, CDR2 SYGVQD, per germline (reference sequence). CDR3 loop: CASSAGTYYEQYF. As DNA, the CDR3 is TGCGCCAGCAGTGCCGGGACGTATTACGAGCAGTACTTC.

The gene calls are TRBV5-1 and TRBJ2-1; TRBD2 matches at 7 bases. The length of the CDR3 is 15 residues. CDR1 and CDR2 from the germline V gene are SGHRS and YFSETQ. V lost 1 base and J lost 6; bases outside the gene matches: 7. The DNA for the CDR3 is TGCGCCAGCAGCTTGCGCGGGGAGGGCCTCAATGAGCAGTTCTTC. Its protein is CASSLRGEGLNEQFF.

This sequence joins TRBV6-5 and TRBJ2-2; possibly TRBD1 for D (5 bases). The germline CDR1 and CDR2 sequences are MNHEY and SVGAGI. There are 15 residues in the CDR3. The V end lost 7 bases, the J end lost 4 bases, and 16 bases lay between the germline ends. The CDR3, as DNA: TGTGCCAGCACCCGAATGGTTGGGGCCACCGGGGAGCTGTTTTTT. Protein: CASTRMVGATGELFF.

This chain joins TRBV28 and TRBJ1-1; D call uncertain. Germline CDR1 MDHEN, CDR2 SYDVKM. The CDR3 spans 14 residues. Trimming left V 1 base short and J 2 bases short, with 8 bases between. CDR3 nucleotides: TGTGCCAGCAGTTTATCACAAGTTAACACTGAAGCTTTCTTT. Translation: CASSLSQVNTEAFF.

This clonotype was seen only a few times. J is TRBJ2-1 and V is TRBV7-6; 7 bases line up with TRBD2. The trim removed 7 bases at V and 10 bases at J, leaving 13 bases unmatched. The CDR3 consists of 14 residues. Germline lookup yields CDR1 SGHVS and CDR2 FNYEAQ. The CDR3 bases are TGTGCCAGCACCCATAGTTGGCTAGCGGAGGAGCAGTTCTTC. It translates to CASTHSWLAEEQFF.

The rearrangement uses TRBV20-1 and TRBJ1-2; D possibly corresponds to TRBD1 (5 bases). Between the trimmed V and J ends, which lost 0 bases and 8 bases, there was a span of 19 bases. The CDR3 sequence is 15 residues long. Germline V gene data show CDR1 as DFQATT and CDR2 as SNEGSKA (reference sequence). This chain's CDR3 is CSARDPDKGARGYTF. The CDR3 DNA is TGCAGTGCTAGAGATCCGGACAAAGGAGCGCGGGGCTACACCTTC.

This clonotype was observed a few times. The CDR3 protein is CASSHPGQGLGQYF. In DNA form, the CDR3 reads TGCGCCAGCAGTCACCCGGGACAGGGTCTTGGGCAGTACTTC. The chain is built from TRBV5-1 and TRBJ2-7; TRBD1 aligns across 9 bases. The ends lost 5 bases at V and 9 bases at J; junction bases unmatched: 12. The CDR3 length is 14 residues. Germline loops: CDR1 SGHRS, CDR2 YFSETQ.

J is TRBJ2-7 and V is TRBV14; 15 positions match TRBD2. Trimming cost V 4 bases and J 2 bases; bases outside gene matches: 6. Germline V gene lookup returns CDR1 SGHDN and CDR2 FVKESK. The CDR3 totals 17 residues. The DNA for the CDR3 is TGTGCCAGCAGCCGCCTCAGGACTAGCGGGAGGGCCTACGAGCAGTACTTC. Translating it yields CASSRLRTSGRAYEQYF.

Concerning this clonotype: This sequence may be a read error, since a much larger clone differs from it by one base. V usage is TRBV10-3 and J usage is TRBJ2-5, with D tentatively TRBD2 (6 bases). In germline, CDR1 is ENHRY, CDR2 SYGVKD. Trimming shortened V by 6 bases and J by 5 bases, and 10 bases separated the two germline ends. This CDR3 has 12 amino acids. The CDR3, as DNA: TGTGCCATCAGGGAGGGTTCTGAGACCCAGTACTTC. This codes for CAIREGSETQYF.

The chain has TRBV6-1 and TRBJ2-5; TRBD2 matches at 14 bases. This CDR3 is 14 amino acids long. V shed 8 bases and J 7 bases; nucleotides not matched to a gene: 6. CDR1 and CDR2 (germline): MNHNS, SASEGT. In nucleotides, the CDR3 is TGTGCCAGCCACGGGACTAGCGGGGGCGGGACCCAGTACTTC. Protein: CASHGTSGGGTQYF.

The V call is TRBV9, the J call TRBJ2-6; D unresolved. Per germline, CDR1 SGDLS and CDR2 YYNGEE. Trimming stripped 3 bases from V and 0 bases from J, with 16 bases between. The CDR3 is 18 residues long. CDR3 loop: CASSASGPTLSGANVLTF. DNA for the CDR3: TGTGCCAGCAGCGCCTCCGGGCCGACACTCTCTGGGGCCAACGTCCTGACTTTC.